This T cell receptor (beta chain) emerged from a study of blood T cell repertoires in COVID-19. Study-wide context: The origin of the acute and convalescent COVID-19 samples was the United States, Italy and Spain. Sample material is recorded as cDNA or gDNA derived from T cells, B-cell-depleted T cells, or PBMCs.

Profiled with immunoSEQ multiplex PCR; TCRdb holds only in-frame clones, not every one. This table has about 64,000 clones, about nine tenths appearing once. Sequencing was done on a sample of peripheral blood. The clonotype was recovered from a woman between 55 and 75 years old with COVID-19, enrolled during active disease.

The CDR3, as DNA: TGTGCCAGCAGTTTCGGGACTCTCTACGAGCAGTACTTC. This sequence encodes CASSFGTLYEQYF. The V and J genes are TRBV27 and TRBJ2-7; D is possibly TRBD2 (6 bases). This CDR3 is built from 13 residues. V shed 3 bases and J shed 3 bases, with 9 bases lying between them. Germline lookup yields CDR1 MNHEY and CDR2 SMNVEV (reference sequence).